Reported below is one T cell receptor beta chain. Germline values: CDR1 SNHLY, CDR2 FYNNEI. The CDR3 runs to 13 residues. This sample was included in a study of technical replicates of blood from several donors. Assay: immunoSEQ multiplex PCR; the TCRdb copy retains only in-frame clones and omits some. The profile covers 83,000 or so clones, with around nine tenths appearing a single time and more than 0.2% taken by the ten largest. The V gene is TRBV2, the J gene TRBJ2-2, with D perhaps matching TRBD2 (5 bases). The clonotype originates from a human donor in good health. The material sequenced was T cells isolated from PBMCs. The DNA of the CDR3 is TGTGCGAGTTTTATAGGGAGCACCGGGGAGCTGTTTTTT. Protein sequence: CASFIGSTGELFF.